This is a list of T cell receptor beta chains from one sample in a study of cytomegalovirus exposure and HLA in healthy donors. Profiling relied on immunoSEQ multiplex PCR, and the TCRdb table lists in-frame clones only, not all of them. The sample holds under 35,000 clones, roughly 44% seen once. Sequencing was done on a sample of PBMCs. All receptors come from a woman aged 50 to 60 in good health and CMV-seronegative. CDR3s include the opening cysteine and the closing phenylalanine or tryptophan. The D gene is left open where the match is weak. Clone size is not always given. Where it is, it says once, few, many or a class for expanded clones.

>TRBJ1-1|few|TRBV19|-|12
CASRKGRGEAFF
TGTGCCAGTAGAAAGGGTCGCGGGGAAGCTTTCTTT
>TRBJ2-1|-|TRBV27|-|16
CASRRMTHRTDNEQFF
TGTGCCAGCAGGAGGATGACCCATCGAACGGACAATGAGCAGTTCTTC
>TRBJ2-2|-|TRBV6-1|-|14
CASWRASNTGELFF
TGTGCCAGCTGGCGGGCCTCGAACACCGGGGAGCTGTTTTTT
>TRBJ2-3|-|TRBV11-2|TRBD2|18
CASSPNTSGGGRTDTQYF
TGTGCCAGCAGCCCAAACACTAGCGGGGGGGGCCGCACAGATACGCAGTATTTT
>TRBJ2-3|few|TRBV6-4|TRBD2|17
CASSAGTSGGASDTQYF
TGTGCCAGCAGCGCCGGGACTAGCGGGGGGGCGTCCGATACGCAGTATTTT
>TRBJ1-4|-|TRBV15|TRBD1|16
CATSREGETGYEKLFF
TGTGCCACCAGCAGAGAAGGCGAGACAGGGTATGAAAAACTGTTTTTT
>TRBJ2-7|-|TRBV19|-|14
CASSIEGSRNEQYF
TGTGCCAGTAGTATAGAGGGGAGTCGGAACGAGCAGTACTTC
>TRBJ2-4|-|TRBV10-1|TRBD1|18
CASSDDLARTGRGNIQYF
TGCGCCAGCAGTGATGATTTAGCCCGGACAGGGAGAGGAAACATTCAGTACTTC
>TRBJ2-1|-|TRBV5-4|-|15
CASSLGRGPYNEQFF
TGTGCCAGCAGCTTAGGGCGGGGGCCCTACAATGAGCAGTTCTTC
>TRBJ2-5|-|TRBV19|-|13
CASSIAREETQYF
TGTGCCAGTAGTATAGCCAGGGAAGAGACCCAGTACTTC
>TRBJ2-4|-|TRBV21-1|-|15
CASSKRTGGGNIQYF
TGTGCCAGCAGCAAAAGGACAGGGGGCGGAAACATTCAGTACTTC
>TRBJ2-1|few|TRBV4-1|TRBD2|18
CASSQNEGVAGFHNEQFF
TGCGCCAGCAGCCAAAACGAGGGGGTAGCGGGATTCCACAATGAGCAGTTCTTC
>TRBJ2-1|few|TRBV11-2|TRBD2|16
CASSRGTSGPYNEQFF
TGTGCCAGCAGCCGTGGGACTAGCGGCCCCTACAATGAGCAGTTCTTC
>TRBJ2-7|few|TRBV2|-|15
CASSESTGPTYEQYF
TGTGCCAGCAGTGAGTCCACAGGTCCCACCTACGAGCAGTACTTC
>TRBJ2-7|-|TRBV27|TRBD1|14
CASRKTGATEEQYF
TGTGCCAGCAGAAAGACAGGGGCAACGGAAGAGCAGTACTTC
>TRBJ1-6|few|TRBV12-5|-|14
CASGPDSTHSPLHF
TGTGCTAGTGGCCCGGACAGTACGCATTCACCCCTCCACTTT
>TRBJ1-1|-|TRBV30|-|15
CAWSVAARVNTEAFF
TGTGCCTGGAGTGTAGCCGCGAGGGTGAACACTGAAGCTTTCTTT
>TRBJ2-6|-|TRBV2|TRBD2|18
CASSRPGLGLSGTNVLTF
TGTGCCAGCAGTCGTCCGGGACTAGGTCTCTCTGGGACCAACGTCCTGACTTTC
>TRBJ2-5|-|TRBV5-1|-|14
CASSLYPAQETQYF
TGCGCCAGCAGCTTGTACCCAGCGCAAGAGACCCAGTACTTC
>TRBJ2-1|-|TRBV28|TRBD2|15
CASSSGGLAADEQFF
TGTGCCAGCAGTTCTGGAGGACTAGCGGCGGATGAGCAGTTCTTC
>TRBJ2-7|-|TRBV27|-|13
CASRPGGTYEQYF
TGTGCCAGCAGGCCCGGAGGGACGTACGAGCAGTACTTC
>TRBJ2-1|-|TRBV7-3|TRBD2|17
CASSLSGTSRSYNEQFF
TGTGCCAGCAGCTTAAGCGGGACTAGCCGGTCCTACAATGAGCAGTTCTTC
>TRBJ1-6|few|TRBV7-9|TRBD1|16
CSSSLAGTGDNSPLHF
TGTTCCAGCAGCTTAGCTGGGACAGGGGATAATTCACCCCTCCACTTT
>TRBJ1-2|-|TRBV7-9|TRBD1|13
CASSLVDRAGYTF
TGTGCCAGCAGCTTAGTCGACAGGGCTGGCTACACCTTC
>TRBJ1-6|-|TRBV5-1|-|14
CASSLVSGNSPLHF
TGCGCCAGCAGCTTGGTTAGCGGTAATTCACCCCTCCACTTT
>TRBJ1-2|few|TRBV18|TRBD1|16
CASSPTTGGANRGYTF
TGTGCCAGCTCACCAACGACAGGGGGCGCAAATCGCGGCTACACCTTC
>TRBJ1-3|-|TRBV28|TRBD1|17
CASSSRTGGKRGNTIYF
TGTGCCAGCAGTTCAAGGACAGGGGGCAAACGGGGAAACACCATATATTTT
>TRBJ1-5|-|TRBV2|TRBD1|14
CASTGQGKVQPQHF
TGTGCCAGCACGGGACAGGGTAAAGTTCAGCCCCAGCATTTT
>TRBJ2-7|few|TRBV11-1|-|13
CASSPGSIYEQYF
TGTGCCAGCAGCCCAGGGTCAATCTACGAGCAGTACTTC
>TRBJ2-7|few|TRBV7-6|TRBD1|13
CASSLGQGTEQYF
TGTGCCAGCAGCTTAGGACAGGGAACCGAGCAGTACTTC